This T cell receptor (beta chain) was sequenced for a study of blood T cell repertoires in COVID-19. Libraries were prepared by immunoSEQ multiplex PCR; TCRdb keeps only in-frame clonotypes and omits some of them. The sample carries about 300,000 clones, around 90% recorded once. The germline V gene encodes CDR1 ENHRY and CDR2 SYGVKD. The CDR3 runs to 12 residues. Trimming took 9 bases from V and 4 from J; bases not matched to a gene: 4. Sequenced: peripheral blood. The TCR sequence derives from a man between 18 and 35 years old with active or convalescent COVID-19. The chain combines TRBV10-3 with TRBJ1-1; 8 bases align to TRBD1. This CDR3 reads CAIGQGGTEAFF. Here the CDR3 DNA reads TGTGCCATTGGACAGGGCGGCACTGAAGCTTTCTTT.